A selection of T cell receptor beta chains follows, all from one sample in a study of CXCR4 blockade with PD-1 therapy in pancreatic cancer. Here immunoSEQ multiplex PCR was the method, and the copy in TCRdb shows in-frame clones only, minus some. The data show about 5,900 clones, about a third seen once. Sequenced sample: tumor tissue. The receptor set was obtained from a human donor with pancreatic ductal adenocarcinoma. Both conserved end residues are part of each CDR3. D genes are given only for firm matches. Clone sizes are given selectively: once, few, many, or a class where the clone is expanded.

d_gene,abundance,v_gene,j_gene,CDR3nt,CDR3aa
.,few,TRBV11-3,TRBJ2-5,TGTGCCAGCAGCGCCCTGTGGGGGGCGGGAGTCGAGACCCAGTACTTC,CASSALWGAGVETQYF
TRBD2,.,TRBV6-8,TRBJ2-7,TGTGCCAGCAGGGAGGTAGCGGGTTCAGTCCACGAGCAGTACTTC,CASREVAGSVHEQYF
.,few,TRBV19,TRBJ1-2,TGTGCCAGTAGTATTCGGAGTTTTGGCTACACCTTC,CASSIRSFGYTF
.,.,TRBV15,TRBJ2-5,TGTGCCACCAGCAGAGAGACTACCTACCTCCAAGAGACCCAGTACTTC,CATSRETTYLQETQYF
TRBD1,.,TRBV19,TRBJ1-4,TGTGCCAGTAGTCCAACGACAGGGCTTCGTGAAAAACTGTTTTTT,CASSPTTGLREKLFF
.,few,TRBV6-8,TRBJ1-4,TGTGCCAGCAGTGGAGGGACGGTTGTCCCTCTGTTTTTT,CASSGGTVVPLFF
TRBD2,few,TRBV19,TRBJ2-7,TGTGCCAGTAGTCCAGCGAGGCGGGAGGGCCCGACCTCCTACGAGCAGTACTTC,CASSPARREGPTSYEQYF
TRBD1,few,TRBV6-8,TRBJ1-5,TGTGCCAGCAGACTCGGACAGGGGGCCAATCAGCCCCAGCATTTT,CASRLGQGANQPQHF
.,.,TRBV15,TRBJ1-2,TGTGCCACCAGCAGAGAACCCAAGGGGATAAGCTATGGCTACACCTTC,CATSREPKGISYGYTF
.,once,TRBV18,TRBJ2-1,TGTGCCAGCTCACCATTGAAAGGGAATGAGCAGTTCTTC,CASSPLKGNEQFF
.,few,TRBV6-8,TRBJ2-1,TGTGCCAGCAGCCATGCGTCGGGCTCCTACAATGAGCAGTTCTTC,CASSHASGSYNEQFF
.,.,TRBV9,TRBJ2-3,TGTGCCAGCAGCGTAACGCCCCTAGCTTCGACGCAGTATTTT,CASSVTPLASTQYF
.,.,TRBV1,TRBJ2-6,TGCACCAGCAGTTTCAGTCGGGCCAACGTCCTGACTTTC,CTSSFSRANVLTF
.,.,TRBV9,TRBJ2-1,TGTGCCAGCAGTGAGGGAGTGAGGGACGAGCAGTTCTTC,CASSEGVRDEQFF
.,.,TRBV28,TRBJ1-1,TGTGCCAGCACCATTTCTTTACAGTACACTGAAGCTTTCTTT,CASTISLQYTEAFF
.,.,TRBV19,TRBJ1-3,TGTGCCAGTAGTATTAGAAGCGACTCTGGAAACACCATATATTTT,CASSIRSDSGNTIYF
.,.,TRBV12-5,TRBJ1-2,TGTGCTAGTGCCAAGGACAACTATGGCTACACCTTC,CASAKDNYGYTF
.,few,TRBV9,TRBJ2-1,TGTGCCAGCAGCCCCCTGGGCCCCAAGGGCAATGAGCAGTTCTTC,CASSPLGPKGNEQFF
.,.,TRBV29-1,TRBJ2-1,TGCAGCGTTGTCCCCGAAAGCTCCTACAATGAGCAGTTCTTC,CSVVPESSYNEQFF
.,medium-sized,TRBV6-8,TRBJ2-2,TGTGCCAGCAGGGACGGCTCGAACACCGGGGAGCTGTTTTTT,CASRDGSNTGELFF
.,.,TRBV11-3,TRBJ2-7,TGTGCCAGCAGCCCCGGGCCGGACAGCCTCTACGAGCAGTACTTC,CASSPGPDSLYEQYF
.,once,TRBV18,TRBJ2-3,TGTGCCAGCTCACCCCCCATTACCACAGATACGCAGTATTTT,CASSPPITTDTQYF
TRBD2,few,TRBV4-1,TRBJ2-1,TGCGCCAGTAGTCAAGAAGGACTAGCGGGAGACAATGAGCAGTTCTTC,CASSQEGLAGDNEQFF
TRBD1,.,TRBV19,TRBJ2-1,TGTGCCAGTAGTCGCCCCCGGGTTACGGACAGGGGAAACTACAATGAGCAGTTCTTC,CASSRPRVTDRGNYNEQFF
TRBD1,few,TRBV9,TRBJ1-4,TGTGCCAGCAGCCCAGATGGAAGACAGGGCTCAACTAATGAAAAACTGTTTTTT,CASSPDGRQGSTNEKLFF
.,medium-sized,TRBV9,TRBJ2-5,TGTGCCAGCAGCGTAGGGGGCATATACGAAGAGACCCAGTACTTC,CASSVGGIYEETQYF
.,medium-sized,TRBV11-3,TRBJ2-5,TGTGCCAGCAGCTTAGACACAGGGCGGGAGACCCAGTACTTC,CASSLDTGRETQYF
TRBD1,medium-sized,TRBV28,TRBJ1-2,TGTGCCAGCCTACAGGGGGCGCCCCCCGGCTACACCTTC,CASLQGAPPGYTF
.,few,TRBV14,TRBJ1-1,TGTGCCAGCAGCCGACGATCAGATGAAGCTTTCTTT,CASSRRSDEAFF
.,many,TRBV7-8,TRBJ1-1,TGTGCCAGCAGCATCACAGGGCGGACTGAAGCTTTCTTT,CASSITGRTEAFF
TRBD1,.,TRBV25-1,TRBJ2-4,TGTGCCAGCAGCAGGGACAGCCAAAACATTCAGTACTTC,CASSRDSQNIQYF
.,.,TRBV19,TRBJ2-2,TGTGCCAGTAGACTCGACACCGGGGAGCTGTTTTTT,CASRLDTGELFF
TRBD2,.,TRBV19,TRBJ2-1,TGTGCCAGTAGTATGGTAGCGGGATTAGTCAATGAGCAGTTCTTC,CASSMVAGLVNEQFF
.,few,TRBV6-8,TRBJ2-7,TGTGCCAGCAGTTACTCGAGGAATGAGGGGTATGAGCAGTACTTC,CASSYSRNEGYEQYF
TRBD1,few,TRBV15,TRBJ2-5,TGTGCCACCAGCAGGACAGGGGGCGGGGAGACCCAGTACTTC,CATSRTGGGETQYF
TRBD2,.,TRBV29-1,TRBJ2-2,TGCAGCGTCGCCGGGACTAGCGGGTCAGGACGGGAGCTGTTTTTT,CSVAGTSGSGRELFF
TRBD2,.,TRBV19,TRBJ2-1,TGTGCCAGTAGTATCGGGGACCCGGGACTAGCGGGTAATGAGCAGTTCTTC,CASSIGDPGLAGNEQFF
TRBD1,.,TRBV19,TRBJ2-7,TGTGCCACCACGGACAGGCACTCCTACGAGCAGTACTTC,CATTDRHSYEQYF
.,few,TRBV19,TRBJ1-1,TGTGCCAGTAGTATACAGGGGACATCAGCTTTCTTT,CASSIQGTSAFF
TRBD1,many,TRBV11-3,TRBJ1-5,TGTGCCAGCAGCTTCACCCGGGACAGGAGATACTTTAGCAATCAGCCCCAGCATTTT,CASSFTRDRRYFSNQPQHF
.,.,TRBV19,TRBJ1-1,TGTGCCAGTAGTAAGGACAGATTGAACACTGAAGCTTTCTTT,CASSKDRLNTEAFF
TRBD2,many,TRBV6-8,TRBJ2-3,TGTGCCAGCAGTTACTCGGGAGGGCCCCCAGATACGCAGTATTTT,CASSYSGGPPDTQYF
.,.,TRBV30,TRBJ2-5,TGTGCCTGGATTGAGGGAGGGACCCAGTACTTC,CAWIEGGTQYF
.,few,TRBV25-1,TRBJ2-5,TGTGCCAGCAGTGAATATATCGGAGAAGAGACCCAGTACTTC,CASSEYIGEETQYF
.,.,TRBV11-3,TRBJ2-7,TGTGCCAGCAGCATATCGGGGGTACGGACCTACGAGCAGTACTTC,CASSISGVRTYEQYF
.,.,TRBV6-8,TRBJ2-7,TGTGCCAGCAGTTACCCGGGTGGATACGAGCAGTACTTC,CASSYPGGYEQYF
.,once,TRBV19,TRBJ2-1,TGTGCCAGCAGAGGACCGTACAATGAGCAGTTCTTC,CASRGPYNEQFF
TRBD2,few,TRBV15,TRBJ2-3,TGTGCCACCAGCAGACTGACTAGCGCGCCTACGCAGTATTTT,CATSRLTSAPTQYF
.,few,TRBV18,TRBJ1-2,TGTGCCAGCTCAGGGGGAACAGACTATGGCTACACCTTC,CASSGGTDYGYTF
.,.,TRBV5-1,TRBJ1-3,TGCGCCAGCAGCACCGGCCGAAGCTCTGGAAACACCATATATTTT,CASSTGRSSGNTIYF
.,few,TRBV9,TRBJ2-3,TGTGCCAGCAGCGTAAAAGTGGGAGACGCAGATACGCAGTATTTT,CASSVKVGDADTQYF
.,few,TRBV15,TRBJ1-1,TGTGCCACCAGCAGAGTTTCGGGGGACACTGAAGCTTTCTTT,CATSRVSGDTEAFF
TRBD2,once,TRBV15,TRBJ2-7,TGTGCCACCAGCAGAGATCTAGCGGGATCCTACGAGCAGTACTTC,CATSRDLAGSYEQYF
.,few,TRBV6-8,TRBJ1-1,TGTGCCATCAGTGCACCGGAGAACACTGAAGCTTTCTTT,CAISAPENTEAFF
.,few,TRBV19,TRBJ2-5,TGTGCCAGTAGTAGACGAGGCAGGGTGGAGGGAGAGACCCAGTACTTC,CASSRRGRVEGETQYF
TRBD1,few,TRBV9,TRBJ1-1,TGTGCCAGCAGGGAACAGGGGGCGAACACTGAAGCTTTCTTT,CASREQGANTEAFF
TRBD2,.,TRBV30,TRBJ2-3,TGTGCCTGGACAGATACCGGGACTAGCGATTTGGATACGCAGTATTTT,CAWTDTGTSDLDTQYF
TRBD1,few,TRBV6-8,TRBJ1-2,TGTGCCAGCAGCTACGGCAGGGGGTCTGGCTACACCTTC,CASSYGRGSGYTF
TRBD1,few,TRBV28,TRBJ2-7,TGTGCCAGCAGTCCGTGGACAGGGGGCTACGAGCAGTACTTC,CASSPWTGGYEQYF
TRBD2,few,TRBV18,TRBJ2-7,TGTGCCAGCTCACCCGGACTAGCGGGAGGGCTCAACGAGCAGTACTTC,CASSPGLAGGLNEQYF